These 17 T cell receptor beta chains were all obtained from the same sample, sequenced in a study of blood T cell repertoires in COVID-19. Profiled with immunoSEQ multiplex PCR; TCRdb holds only in-frame clones, not every one. Seen here are 120,000 or so clones, roughly 80% observed once, and the top ten hold about 25%. Material: peripheral blood. The receptors stem from a human donor in a cohort sampled during active COVID-19.

The chain links TRBV18 to TRBJ1-1, with D possibly matching TRBD1 (6 bases). The CDR3 contains 14 residues. The germline gives CDR1 KGHSH, CDR2 LQKENI. Trimming took 6 bases from V and 8 from J, leaving 19 bases between them. CDR3 bases: TGTGCCAGCTCGCAAACCACAGGGACACTCGAAGCTTTCTTT. This translates into CASSQTTGTLEAFF.

The J gene is TRBJ1-2, the V gene TRBV28; maybe TRBD1 (5 bases). Germline V gives CDR1 MDHEN, CDR2 SYDVKM. This CDR3 comprises 13 residues. Trimming shortened V by 5 bases and J by 6 bases, and 13 bases separated the two germline ends. The CDR3 DNA reads as TGTGCCAGCAGTGAGGGGAGGATGCATGGCTACACCTTC. Amino acid sequence: CASSEGRMHGYTF.

V gene TRBV6-5 combines with J gene TRBJ2-7; 9 nucleotides line up with TRBD1. The trim removed 6 bases at V and 5 bases at J, leaving 5 bases unmatched. CDR1 MNHEY and CDR2 SVGAGI come from the germline V gene. The CDR3 extends over 13 amino acids. The CDR3 sequence: CASRRQGVHEQYF. The DNA of the CDR3 is TGTGCCAGCAGACGACAGGGGGTCCACGAGCAGTACTTC.

The genes are TRBV18 and TRBJ2-7; a possible D gene is TRBD1 (6 bases). There are 14 residues in the CDR3. V was cut by 2 bases and J by 7 bases, with 15 bases left in between. The germline V gene encodes CDR1 KGHSH and CDR2 LQKENI. The CDR3 reads CASSPGRQAGEQYF. Here the CDR3 DNA reads TGTGCCAGCTCACCAGGTCGACAGGCCGGGGAGCAGTACTTC.

The gene calls are TRBV4-3 and TRBJ2-5; tentatively, D is TRBD1 (6 bases). V lost 1 base and J lost 2, with 11 bases in between. The germline V gene encodes CDR1 LGHNA and CDR2 YSLEER. The CDR3 is 15 amino acids. CDR3 region: CASSQGGQTQETQYF. The CDR3 region has the DNA TGCGCCAGCAGCCAAGGCGGACAGACACAAGAGACCCAGTACTTC.

The chain uses TRBV7-3 and TRBJ2-1; tentatively, D is TRBD2 (5 bases). CDR1 is SGHTA and CDR2 is FQGTGA in the germline V gene. The CDR3 spans 12 residues. Trimming pared 8 bases from V and 3 bases from J, leaving 8 bases between. The chain's CDR3 is CASSEGYNEQFF. CDR3 nucleotides: TGTGCCAGCTCAGAGGGCTACAATGAGCAGTTCTTC.

This sequence joins TRBV28 and TRBJ2-7, with D maybe TRBD1 (5 bases). The CDR3 is 14 amino acids. Trimming removed 5 bases at V and 2 bases at J, with 13 bases between. The V gene's germline CDR1 is MDHEN and CDR2 SYDVKM. The CDR3 nucleotides read TGTGCCAGCAGTGACCAGACAGCCACCTACGAGCAGTACTTC. Protein product: CASSDQTATYEQYF.

This chain connects TRBV30 to TRBJ2-5; D is uncertain. With 7 bases removed from V and 0 bases from J, the gap between germline ends came to 6 bases. In germline, CDR1 is GTSNPN, CDR2 SVGIG (reference sequence). This CDR3 region has 11 residues. This CDR3 is CAFNYQETQYF. The DNA for the CDR3 is TGTGCCTTTAACTACCAAGAGACCCAGTACTTC.

The chain couples TRBV5-6 to TRBJ2-2, with 8 bases identical to TRBD1. The germline V gene encodes CDR1 SGHDT and CDR2 YYEEEE. With 4 bases clipped from V and 7 bases from J, the junction kept 6 bases outside the gene matches. The CDR3 spans 14 residues. The DNA for the CDR3 is TGTGCCAGCAGCAGAGACAGGGGCGGCGGGGAGCTGTTTTTT. It specifies CASSRDRGGGELFF. Combining the CDR3 with reference TRBV5-6 and TRBJ2-2 gives the whole variable domain DAGVTQSPTHLIKTRGQQVTLRCSPKSGHDTVSWYQQALGQGPQFIFQYYEEEERQRGNFPDRFSGHQFPNYSSELNVNALLLGDSALYLCASSRDRGGGELFFGEGSRLTVL.

The chain employs TRBV28 and TRBJ2-5, with D maybe TRBD1 (5 bases). There are 13 residues in the CDR3. Trimming removed 2 bases at V and 4 bases at J, with 8 bases between. Germline V lookup: CDR1 MDHEN, CDR2 SYDVKM. The CDR3 protein is CASSLGAIETQYF. The CDR3 coding sequence is TGTGCCAGCAGTTTAGGGGCAATAGAGACCCAGTACTTC. Drawing the rest from reference TRBV28 and TRBJ2-5, the complete variable domain is DVKVTQSSRYLVKRTGEKVFLECVQDMDHENMFWYRQDPGLGLRLIYFSYDVKMKEKGDIPEGYSVSREKKERFSLILESASTNQTSMYLCASSLGAIETQYFGPGTRLLVL.

The chain is built from TRBV5-5 and TRBJ2-5, with 7 bases matching TRBD1. Per the germline V gene, CDR1 is SGHKS and CDR2 is YYEKEE (reference sequence). This CDR3 spans 13 amino acids. V lost 0 bases and J lost 6; bases outside the gene matches: 2. This chain's CDR3 is CASSLEGAKTQYF. In nucleotides, the CDR3 is TGTGCCAGCAGCTTGGAGGGGGCTAAGACCCAGTACTTC.

This clone has a single count. The chain has TRBV19 and TRBJ2-2; D is perhaps TRBD1 (5 bases). Per the germline V gene, CDR1 is LNHDA and CDR2 is SQIVND (reference sequence). This CDR3 has 14 residues. Trimming cost V 10 bases and J 4 bases, with 16 bases left between them. CDR3 region: CATRQQSSTGELFF. DNA for the CDR3: TGTGCCACCCGACAGCAGTCTAGCACCGGGGAGCTGTTTTTT.

Ten or more counts support this clone. The chain carries TRBV19 and TRBJ2-7, with D possibly TRBD2 on 5 matching bases. The length of the CDR3 is 16 residues. V shed 3 bases and J shed 6 bases, with 21 bases lying between them. Germline V gene sequence: CDR1 LNHDA, CDR2 SQIVND (reference sequence). CDR3 nucleotides: TGTGCCAGTAGTATTACGCCGGGAAATGGGATGAGCGAGCAGTACTTC. Translating it yields CASSITPGNGMSEQYF.

The chain employs TRBV13 and TRBJ2-5, with D possibly TRBD1 on 5 matching bases. Trimming stripped 5 bases from V and 4 bases from J, with 17 bases between. The germline CDR1 and CDR2 sequences are PRHDT and FYEKMQ (reference sequence). The length of the CDR3 is 15 residues. As DNA, the CDR3 is TGTGCCAGCAGCCTGGAAACAAATCAGGGAGAGACCCAGTACTTC. Its translation: CASSLETNQGETQYF.

This chain connects TRBV4-2 to TRBJ1-2, with D possibly being TRBD1 (5 bases). Trimming removed 0 bases at V and 7 bases at J, with 12 bases between. Germline CDR1 and CDR2: LGHNA and YNFKEQ. The CDR3 loop spans 14 amino acids. In nucleotides, the CDR3 is TGTGCCAGCAGCCAAGATAGCAGGGTACGTGGCTACACCTTC. Translation gives CASSQDSRVRGYTF.

The rearrangement joins TRBV5-6 to TRBJ2-2; 7 nucleotides align to TRBD1. CDR1 and CDR2 from the germline V gene are SGHDT and YYEEEE. With 2 bases clipped from V and 1 base from J, the junction kept 2 bases outside the gene matches. This CDR3 has 15 residues. The CDR3 loop reads CASSLQGQNTGELFF. In nucleotides, the CDR3 is TGTGCCAGCAGCTTACAGGGGCAGAACACCGGGGAGCTGTTTTTT.

This chain connects TRBV7-8 to TRBJ2-1, with 8 bases that match TRBD2. Trimming cost V 3 bases and J 7 bases; bases outside gene matches: 2. This CDR3 comprises 13 residues. Germline V gene sequence: CDR1 SGHVS, CDR2 FQNEAQ. CDR3 bases: TGTGCCAGCAGCTTTGGCGGGAGGAATGAGCAGTTCTTC. It codes for CASSFGGRNEQFF.